Listed below are T cell receptor beta chains from one sample, sequenced in a study of control samples from healthy donors and cancer patients. Assay used: immunoSEQ multiplex PCR; TCRdb lists only in-frame clones, some missing. The sample contains about 130,000 clones, 75% to 95% of which appear only once. The sample consisted of blood. Receptors originate from a young man in good health. The CDR3 runs from the conserved cysteine through the conserved F or W. The D gene is left open where the match is weak. Expanded clones get a size class; other rows say once, few or many, or leave the size out.

v_call: TRBV5-4
cdr3_length: 15
j_call: TRBJ1-4
clone_size: -
d_call: -
cdr3_aa: CASSSRNTGNEKLFF
cdr3_nt: TGTGCCAGCAGCTCGCGTAACACAGGGAATGAAAAACTGTTTTTT

v_call: TRBV6-2/TRBV6-3
cdr3_length: 15
j_call: TRBJ2-1
clone_size: -
d_call: -
cdr3_aa: CASSYSDRWDNEQFF
cdr3_nt: TGTGCCAGCAGTTACTCCGACAGGTGGGACAATGAGCAGTTCTTC

v_call: TRBV10-3
cdr3_length: 11
j_call: TRBJ1-6
clone_size: -
d_call: TRBD1
cdr3_aa: CAISEQGPLHF
cdr3_nt: TGTGCCATCAGTGAACAGGGGCCCCTCCACTTT

v_call: TRBV2
cdr3_length: 10
j_call: TRBJ1-1
clone_size: -
d_call: -
cdr3_aa: CASRRVEAFF
cdr3_nt: TGTGCCAGCCGGCGGGTTGAAGCTTTCTTT

v_call: TRBV7-2
cdr3_length: 17
j_call: TRBJ2-1
clone_size: -
d_call: TRBD2
cdr3_aa: CASSPVGGGGSYNEQFF
cdr3_nt: TGTGCCAGCAGCCCGGTGGGCGGGGGTGGCTCCTACAATGAGCAGTTCTTC

v_call: TRBV18
cdr3_length: 15
j_call: TRBJ2-4
clone_size: -
d_call: -
cdr3_aa: CASSPPAGLKNIQYF
cdr3_nt: TGTGCCAGCTCACCACCCGCTGGTTTGAAAAACATTCAGTACTTC

v_call: TRBV7-9
cdr3_length: 13
j_call: TRBJ2-3
clone_size: few
d_call: -
cdr3_aa: CASRPQGTDTQYF
cdr3_nt: TGTGCCAGCAGACCACAGGGCACAGATACGCAGTATTTT

v_call: TRBV5-1
cdr3_length: 14
j_call: TRBJ2-1
clone_size: -
d_call: -
cdr3_aa: CASSLPGHSNEQFF
cdr3_nt: TGCGCCAGCAGCTTACCGGGACATTCGAATGAGCAGTTCTTC

v_call: TRBV5-5
cdr3_length: 16
j_call: TRBJ1-5
clone_size: -
d_call: TRBD1
cdr3_aa: CASSLLEGGIRQPQHF
cdr3_nt: TGTGCCAGCAGCTTGCTTGAAGGGGGCATCAGGCAGCCCCAGCATTTT

v_call: TRBV19
cdr3_length: 12
j_call: TRBJ1-1
clone_size: -
d_call: -
cdr3_aa: CASTRKRGEAFF
cdr3_nt: TGTGCCAGTACCCGAAAGAGGGGTGAAGCTTTCTTT

v_call: TRBV7-8
cdr3_length: 16
j_call: TRBJ2-4
clone_size: -
d_call: TRBD2
cdr3_aa: CASSLLTGGPGNIQYF
cdr3_nt: TGTGCCAGCAGCTTACTCACGGGGGGGCCTGGAAACATTCAGTACTTC

v_call: TRBV5-1
cdr3_length: 14
j_call: TRBJ2-1
clone_size: -
d_call: -
cdr3_aa: CASSLTQGNNEQFF
cdr3_nt: TGCGCCAGCAGCTTGACCCAGGGCAACAATGAGCAGTTCTTC

v_call: TRBV12-5
cdr3_length: 13
j_call: TRBJ1-3
clone_size: -
d_call: -
cdr3_aa: CASGPEPGNTIYF
cdr3_nt: TGTGCTAGTGGCCCAGAACCTGGAAACACCATATATTTT

v_call: TRBV7-9
cdr3_length: 15
j_call: TRBJ2-5
clone_size: once
d_call: TRBD2
cdr3_aa: CASSPYRLAGGTQYF
cdr3_nt: TGTGCCAGCAGCCCCTATCGGCTAGCGGGTGGGACCCAGTACTTC

v_call: TRBV11-2
cdr3_length: 15
j_call: TRBJ2-5
clone_size: -
d_call: -
cdr3_aa: CASSPRVGGGETQYF
cdr3_nt: TGTGCCAGCAGCCCCCGGGTGGGCGGTGGAGAGACCCAGTACTTC

v_call: TRBV6-6
cdr3_length: 14
j_call: TRBJ1-3
clone_size: -
d_call: -
cdr3_aa: CASSPSGGSNTIYF
cdr3_nt: TGTGCCAGCAGTCCTTCGGGGGGCTCGAACACCATATATTTT

v_call: TRBV27
cdr3_length: 12
j_call: TRBJ1-3
clone_size: few
d_call: -
cdr3_aa: CASRMGGTSIYF
cdr3_nt: TGTGCCAGCAGAATGGGGGGGACATCGATATATTTT

v_call: TRBV2
cdr3_length: 14
j_call: TRBJ1-5
clone_size: -
d_call: TRBD1
cdr3_aa: CASETGNSNQPQHF
cdr3_nt: TGTGCCAGCGAGACAGGGAATAGCAATCAGCCCCAGCATTTT

v_call: TRBV7-9
cdr3_length: 11
j_call: TRBJ1-1
clone_size: -
d_call: -
cdr3_aa: CASSPGTEAFF
cdr3_nt: TGTGCCAGCAGCCCGGGCACTGAAGCTTTCTTT

v_call: TRBV6-5
cdr3_length: 15
j_call: TRBJ1-5
clone_size: -
d_call: TRBD1
cdr3_aa: CASSRTGRSNQPQHF
cdr3_nt: TGTGCCAGCAGTCGGACAGGACGAAGCAATCAGCCCCAGCATTTT

v_call: TRBV11-2
cdr3_length: 13
j_call: TRBJ2-5
clone_size: -
d_call: -
cdr3_aa: CASSQDSQETQYF
cdr3_nt: TGTGCCAGCAGCCAGGACAGCCAAGAGACCCAGTACTTC

v_call: TRBV5-5
cdr3_length: 12
j_call: TRBJ1-2
clone_size: -
d_call: -
cdr3_aa: CASSLDLDGYTF
cdr3_nt: TGTGCCAGCAGCTTAGACCTGGACGGCTACACCTTC

v_call: TRBV5-4
cdr3_length: 14
j_call: TRBJ1-1
clone_size: -
d_call: -
cdr3_aa: CASSPHTQNTEAFF
cdr3_nt: TGTGCCAGCAGCCCTCACACCCAAAACACTGAAGCTTTCTTT

v_call: TRBV5-1
cdr3_length: 19
j_call: TRBJ2-5
clone_size: -
d_call: -
cdr3_aa: CASSLGFIAGLTYQETQYF
cdr3_nt: TGCGCCAGCAGCTTGGGATTTATTGCGGGGCTCACCTACCAAGAGACCCAGTACTTC

v_call: TRBV6-5
cdr3_length: 13
j_call: TRBJ1-5
clone_size: -
d_call: TRBD1
cdr3_aa: CATGTGENQPQHF
cdr3_nt: TGTGCCACCGGGACAGGGGAAAATCAGCCCCAGCATTTT

v_call: TRBV7-3
cdr3_length: 15
j_call: TRBJ2-2
clone_size: -
d_call: -
cdr3_aa: CASSSGTPHGGELFF
cdr3_nt: TGTGCCAGCAGCTCCGGGACACCTCATGGCGGGGAGCTGTTTTTT

v_call: TRBV7-9
cdr3_length: 13
j_call: TRBJ2-5
clone_size: -
d_call: -
cdr3_aa: CASSLRDQETQYF
cdr3_nt: TGTGCCAGCAGCTTAAGGGATCAAGAGACCCAGTACTTC

v_call: TRBV5-5
cdr3_length: 15
j_call: TRBJ2-1
clone_size: -
d_call: -
cdr3_aa: CASSLSGSSYNEQFF
cdr3_nt: TGTGCCAGCAGCTTGTCAGGGAGCTCCTACAATGAGCAGTTCTTC

v_call: TRBV30
cdr3_length: 12
j_call: TRBJ1-3
clone_size: -
d_call: -
cdr3_aa: CAWTPAGNTIYF
cdr3_nt: TGTGCCTGGACTCCAGCCGGAAACACCATATATTTT

v_call: TRBV15
cdr3_length: 12
j_call: TRBJ2-7
clone_size: -
d_call: -
cdr3_aa: CATSRGTYEQYF
cdr3_nt: TGTGCCACCAGCAGAGGAACTTACGAGCAGTACTTC

v_call: TRBV27
cdr3_length: 15
j_call: TRBJ1-2
clone_size: -
d_call: -
cdr3_aa: CASRGGGLANYGYTF
cdr3_nt: TGTGCCAGCAGAGGGGGGGGACTAGCTAACTATGGCTACACCTTC

v_call: TRBV4-1
cdr3_length: 13
j_call: TRBJ2-3
clone_size: -
d_call: -
cdr3_aa: CASSLRGTDTQYF
cdr3_nt: TGCGCCAGCAGCCTTCGGGGCACAGATACGCAGTATTTT

v_call: TRBV6-1
cdr3_length: 14
j_call: TRBJ1-6
clone_size: -
d_call: -
cdr3_aa: CASSEWAGNSPLHF
cdr3_nt: TGTGCCAGCAGTGAATGGGCAGGGAACTCACCCCTCCACTTT

v_call: TRBV7-9
cdr3_length: 15
j_call: TRBJ1-4
clone_size: -
d_call: -
cdr3_aa: CASSYSSGSGEKLFF
cdr3_nt: TGTGCCAGCAGCTACTCCTCGGGGTCCGGTGAAAAACTGTTTTTT

v_call: TRBV29-1
cdr3_length: 11
j_call: TRBJ1-1
clone_size: -
d_call: -
cdr3_aa: CSVERQGEAFF
cdr3_nt: TGCAGCGTTGAAAGGCAGGGAGAAGCTTTCTTT

v_call: TRBV19
cdr3_length: 16
j_call: TRBJ2-7
clone_size: -
d_call: TRBD2
cdr3_aa: CASSTLAGQRSYEQYF
cdr3_nt: TGTGCCAGTAGTACCCTAGCGGGACAGAGATCCTACGAGCAGTACTTC

v_call: TRBV11-2
cdr3_length: 16
j_call: TRBJ1-1
clone_size: -
d_call: TRBD1
cdr3_aa: CASSFWTGERGTEAFF
cdr3_nt: TGTGCCAGCAGCTTTTGGACAGGGGAAAGGGGTACTGAAGCTTTCTTT

v_call: TRBV7-9
cdr3_length: 18
j_call: TRBJ1-2
clone_size: -
d_call: -
cdr3_aa: CASSLPGGQVLELRGYTF
cdr3_nt: TGTGCCAGCAGCCTCCCTGGCGGGCAGGTGTTGGAGTTGCGTGGCTACACCTTC

v_call: TRBV25-1
cdr3_length: 14
j_call: TRBJ1-1
clone_size: -
d_call: -
cdr3_aa: CASSDQGSYTEAFF
cdr3_nt: TGTGCCAGCAGTGACCAGGGGTCTTACACTGAAGCTTTCTTT